This TCR beta chain came from a study of radiotherapy plus CTLA-4 blockade in lung cancer. Study-level information: Objective response rate was about 19%; disease control rate, around 30%.

Profiled with immunoSEQ multiplex PCR; TCRdb holds only in-frame clones, not every one. The sample includes nearly 110,000 clones, more than 75% of them seen just once. The CDR3 runs to 14 residues. Germline values: CDR1 ENHRY, CDR2 SYGVKD. With 7 bases clipped from V and 4 bases from J, the junction kept 9 bases outside the gene matches. This clonotype was obtained from a human donor with non-small cell lung cancer that progressed on radiotherapy plus ipilimumab. Some clones in this sample may be carry-over from other donors' samples. Sequenced here: peripheral blood, sampled from a patient treated with radiotherapy plus ipilimumab. The rearrangement joins TRBV10-3 to TRBJ2-7; 8 nucleotides align to TRBD1. Here the CDR3 DNA reads TGTGCCATCAAGGCCCCGGGACAGGAATACGAGCAGTACTTC. This encodes CAIKAPGQEYEQYF.